This T cell receptor beta chain was obtained from a study of T cells in Graves' hyperthyroidism and ophthalmopathy (dated by TCRdb to the late 2010s). About the full investigation: Peripheral blood samples were taken at the time of initial diagnosis, prior to any treatment. To identify distinguishing TCR V-J signatures, a discovery cohort of around 98 patients was used, comprising 40 to 45 with Graves' ophthalmopathy and about 59 with stable Graves' hyperthyroidism. An independent validation cohort of under 20 hyperthyroidism patients and 15 or so patients who later progressed to ophthalmopathy tested prospective prediction of ophthalmopathy. The 100 or so discovery patients were randomly divided into training and test sets at a 7:3 ratio. The study also compared thyroid tissue and blood T-cell repertoires from over 5 Graves' hyperthyroidism patients. After sampling, hyperthyroidism patients received methimazole starting at 30 mg daily, and ophthalmopathy patients received high-dose intravenous methylprednisolone. According to the paper, TCR Vbeta CDR3 sequencing was carried out on about 140 peripheral blood samples, which came from fewer than 50 ophthalmopathy, 75 to 80 hyperthyroidism and approximately 17 progressor patients.

A patient counted as having stable Graves' hyperthyroidism if no progression to ophthalmopathy occurred over 18 months of follow-up. Hyperthyroidism patients were newly diagnosed, had a disease duration of under 2 months, and were aged 18 to 65 years. Any patient with an uncontrolled infection, another autoimmune disease, pregnancy or lactation was excluded. Diagnoses were established on the basis of clinical symptoms, serum thyroxine and TRAb, thyroid ultrasound, and orbital computed tomography. PBMCs were separated from roughly 10 ml of fresh peripheral blood using Ficoll-Paque density gradient centrifugation. Total RNA was extracted using Trizol reagent, and RNA quality was assessed on an Agilent 2100 Bioanalyzer. Paper-wide results and their limitations: In validation, the model predicted progression to ophthalmopathy with over 65% sensitivity and over 72% specificity, a median of approximately 6.5 months before onset. Sample size was not statistically predetermined, and blinding of investigators to group allocation was not performed. A model built on a 13 V-J signature distinguished ophthalmopathy from stable hyperthyroidism, reaching about 88% sensitivity and about 81% specificity in cross-validation and 80%/75% in testing. Most expanded thyroid clonotypes (frequency above 0.001) were also found in blood, which suggests that blood repertoires may mirror thyroid immune responses.

The TCR beta CDR3 regions were amplified from the RNA transcripts. The first round of RT-PCR for the TCR CDR3 was performed with the HTBI primer set and the Qiagen OneStep RT-PCR kit. Libraries were constructed in a second round of multiplex PCR, after which size selection and purification were performed. The libraries were sequenced on an Illumina HiSeq2000 using paired-end 100 bp reads. As for how the authors treated the data: SOAPnuke was used to process the raw data, with reads discarded if the reads contained adapters or uncalled bases, had a mean Phred below 15, or lacked an exact constant-primer or identifier match. High-quality paired reads were merged with COPE v1.2.5, and unique nucleotide sequences were defined as clonotypes. Clonotypes were aligned to IMGT TRBV, TRBD and TRBJ reference segments using MiTCR v1.1. Analysis was restricted to V-J combinations with a frequency above 0.0001, which covered approximately 99% of repertoires. The TCS score was defined as F50 (clonal expansion) divided by E x V (chaos), with BLOSUM62-based TCRdist calculated between CDR3 peptides within each V-J. Welch's t-statistics and random forest reduced around 550 V-J features to 10 to 15, which were used in a naive Bayes classifier (R e1071). TCRdb reran the public reads through fastp at Q25 and MiXCR, keeping productive beta chains. Rows matching on CDR3 protein sequence are summarized as one entry with the most common DNA and genes. The V and J calls were determined by TCRdb, not by the authors. The sample yields under 450,000 distinct CDR3 sequences; about 15% were counted once. 7.5% to 8% of the sample is taken by the ten largest.

A few counts support this clonotype. No cognate antigen has been identified for it. It may be a read error: a sequence one base away is much more abundant. The receptor was isolated from a young woman with Graves' hyperthyroidism. Source material: blood.

The CDR3 here reads CVSRFGEQADTQYF. The DNA sequence is given as TGTGTCAGCAGATTTGGCGAGCAAGCAGATACGCAGTATTTT. Rearrangement joined TRBV2 to TRBJ2-3, with the D gene call left open. From its cysteine to its phenylalanine, the CDR3 spans 14 amino acids. The only DNA kept is the CDR3, 42 bases in frame from the first base. Looking up the germline V gene yields CDR1 SNHLY and CDR2 FYNNEI.